This T cell receptor (beta chain) appears in the sequencing data of a study of T cells after yellow fever vaccination. This clonotype was observed a few times. The study made its TCR cDNA through 5'RACE template switching. That step introduced a universal primer site along with UMIs. In TCRdb, the 5' RACE reads were re-called with MiXCR into one record per CDR3 protein. The top ten clones hold around 2.3% of a sample with 150,000 to 200,000 distinct CDR3 sequences, around 7% of them seen once. V shed 7 bases and J 3 bases; nucleotides not matched to a gene: 6. The CDR3 loop spans 15 amino acids. The origin of this receptor is a young man who received the YFV17D yellow fever vaccine. The sample here was CD4+ T cells sorted from PBMCs, taken more than 4 days after the first yellow fever vaccination. The V gene is TRBV12-3 or TRBV12-4, the J gene TRBJ2-3; 11 positions match TRBD2. The CDR3 reads CASTIAGGRTDTQYF. CDR3 DNA sequence: TGTGCCAGCACAATAGCGGGGGGGCGGACAGATACGCAGTATTTT.